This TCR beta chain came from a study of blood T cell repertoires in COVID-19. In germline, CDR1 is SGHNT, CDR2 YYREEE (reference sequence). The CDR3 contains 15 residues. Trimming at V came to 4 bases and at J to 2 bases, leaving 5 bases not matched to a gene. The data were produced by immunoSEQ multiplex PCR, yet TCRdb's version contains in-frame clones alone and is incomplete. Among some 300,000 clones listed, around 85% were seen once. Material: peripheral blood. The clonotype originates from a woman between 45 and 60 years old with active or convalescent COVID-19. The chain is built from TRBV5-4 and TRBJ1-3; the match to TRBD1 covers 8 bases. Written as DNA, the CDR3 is TGTGCCAGCAGCCTACCGACAGGGGCTGGAAACACCATATATTTT. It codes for CASSLPTGAGNTIYF. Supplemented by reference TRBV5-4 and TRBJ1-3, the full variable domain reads ETGVTQSPTHLIKTRGQQVTLRCSSQSGHNTVSWYQQALGQGPQFIFQYYREEENGRGNFPPRFSGLQFPNYSSELNVNALELDDSALYLCASSLPTGAGNTIYFGEGSWLTVV.